This TCR beta chain was recorded in a study of blood T cells in healthy people across ages. Overall study results and limits: Aged donors had fewer naive CD4+ cells and lower diversity than long-lived donors.

CDR3 size: 14 residues. CDR1 is SGHVS and CDR2 is FNYEAQ in the germline V gene. Together with a sample-barcoded 5' primer, a J-beta primer mix was included in a second PCR lasting about 7 to 12 cycles. All samples yielded 3 million or more CDR3-containing paired-end reads. TCRdb reprocessed the 5' RACE reads with MiXCR, giving one entry per CDR3 protein. This sample has more than 450,000 distinct CDR3 sequences; about 28% occur once, and the top ten carry approximately 3.6%. This clonotype was recorded a few times. What it binds is not known. These data are also associated with another study on T cells of mothers and their children. That report notes: For related and unrelated pairs alike, thymic selection shapes TCR recombination output similarly. It was related mother-child pairs that showed slightly higher overlap than unrelated pairs, without reaching significance.

Sample: blood. The sequence derives from a boy younger than 10 in good health. This chain uses TRBV7-6 with TRBJ2-5; D uncertain. The J call may not be correct, given that the DNA end is closer to TRBJ2-1. CDR3 protein: CASSKGWLYNEQFF. The CDR3 nucleotides are TGTGCCAGCAGTAAGGGCTGGCTCTACAATGAGCAGTTCTTC.